Each of the 29 T cell receptor beta chains below was sequenced from the same sample in a study of T cells after yellow fever vaccination. One entry per CDR3 protein, called by TCRdb with MiXCR from the 5' RACE reads. The sample contains about 63,000 distinct CDR3 sequences, approximately 7.4% of which appear only once. The sequencing used CD8+ T cells sorted from PBMCs, collected 15 days after the yellow fever booster vaccination. These receptors were obtained from a man aged 25 to 45 who received the YFV17D yellow fever vaccine.

V usage is TRBV9 and J usage is TRBJ1-5, with 7 nucleotides matching TRBD1. The CDR3 consists of 16 residues. Losses at the gene ends were 0 bases for V and 3 bases for J; bases not matched to a gene: 6. Germline V gene lookup returns CDR1 SGDLS and CDR2 YYNGEE. CDR3 DNA: TGTGCCAGCAGCGTAGGGGCAGGGGGTAACAATCAGCCCCAGCATTTT. This translates into CASSVGAGGNNQPQHF.

In this sample, this clonotype turned up many times. This sequence joins TRBV12-3 or TRBV12-4 and TRBJ1-3; D is ambiguous. Deletions cut 6 bases from V and 4 bases from J, with 7 bases between. This CDR3 contains 12 residues. CDR3 nucleotides: TGTGCCAGCAGCACGGGAGGAAACACCATATATTTT. Residues: CASSTGGNTIYF.

This clonotype was seen more than once but under ten times. The chain is built from TRBV6-1 and TRBJ1-5; D not certain. Trimming removed 6 bases at V and 0 bases at J, with 6 bases between. Per the germline V gene, CDR1 is MNHNS and CDR2 is SASEGT. The CDR3 totals 13 residues. The DNA of the CDR3 is TGTGCCAGCAGCGGGAATAGCAATCAGCCCCAGCATTTT. Translated, it gives CASSGNSNQPQHF.

A few counts support this clonotype. The chain links TRBV19 to TRBJ1-5, with D possibly TRBD1 on 6 matching bases. Germline CDR1 is LNHDA and CDR2 is SQIVND (reference sequence). V was clipped by 7 bases and J by 2 bases, with 15 bases between them. The CDR3 is 15 residues long. The CDR3 here is CASTPQQGGNQPQHF. As DNA, the CDR3 is TGTGCCAGTACCCCTCAACAGGGCGGCAATCAGCCCCAGCATTTT. The full variable domain, with the rest looked up from reference TRBV19 and TRBJ1-5, is DGGITQSPKYLFRKEGQNVTLSCEQNLNHDAMYWYRQDPGQGLRLIYYSQIVNDFQKGDIAEGYSVSREKKESFPLTVTSAQKNPTAFYLCASTPQQGGNQPQHFGDGTRLSIL.

This clonotype was detected many times. The chain uses TRBV20-1 and TRBJ2-1; D gene ambiguous. CDR1 and CDR2 from the germline V gene are DFQATT and SNEGSKA (reference sequence). Trimming shortened V by 0 bases and J by 10 bases, and 10 bases separated the two germline ends. The CDR3 is 12 residues long. The CDR3 loop is CSARDRLAEQFF. The CDR3 region has the DNA TGCAGTGCTAGAGATAGGCTCGCAGAGCAGTTCTTC.

This clonotype has a count of ten or more. The chain is built from TRBV7-9 and TRBJ1-2; D is undetermined. Germline loops: CDR1 SEHNR, CDR2 FQNEAQ (reference sequence). V was cut by 4 bases and J by 1 base, with 10 bases left in between. This CDR3 is 14 amino acids long. CDR3: CASSSLTHNYGYTF. The CDR3 bases are TGTGCCAGCAGCTCCCTGACACATAACTATGGCTACACCTTC. Complete variable domain (other parts from reference TRBV7-9 and TRBJ1-2): DTGVSQNPRHKITKRGQNVTFRCDPISEHNRLYWYRQTLGQGPEFLTYFQNEAQLEKSRLLSDRFSAERPKGSFSTLEIQRTEQGDSAMYLCASSSLTHNYGYTFGSGTRLTVV.

Ten or more counts support this clonotype. This chain joins TRBV27 and TRBJ2-2; D gene ambiguous. Trimming shortened V by 5 bases and J by 2 bases, and 9 bases separated the two germline ends. This CDR3 region has 14 residues. Germline CDR1 MNHEY, CDR2 SMNVEV (reference sequence). Here the CDR3 reads CASSPRQNTGELFF. CDR3 nucleotide sequence: TGTGCCAGCAGTCCCAGACAAAACACCGGGGAGCTGTTTTTT.

This clonotype was seen many times. The V and J genes are TRBV20-1 and TRBJ2-7; perhaps TRBD1 as D (5 bases). The CDR3 runs 14 residues. The V end lost 0 bases, the J end lost 5 bases, and 14 bases lay between the germline ends. Germline CDR1 DFQATT, CDR2 SNEGSKA (reference sequence). The CDR3 region has the DNA TGCAGTGCTAGAGATCCGGCAGGGCCCCACGAGCAGTACTTC. Translating gives CSARDPAGPHEQYF.

This clonotype was seen many times. The chain links TRBV15 to TRBJ2-1, with 7 bases matching TRBD2. Germline CDR1 reads LNHNV; CDR2 reads YYDKDF (reference sequence). V lost 2 bases, J lost 8 bases, and 3 bases stayed unmatched. The length of the CDR3 is 13 residues. The DNA of the CDR3 is TGTGCCACCAGCAGAACTAGCGACGATGAGCAGTTCTTC. It translates to CATSRTSDDEQFF.

This clonotype has at least ten counts. The CDR3 loop is CASGGKEDLGANVLTF. The CDR3 bases are TGTGCCAGCGGGGGTAAAGAGGATCTAGGGGCCAACGTCCTGACTTTC. The V gene is TRBV7-9, the J gene TRBJ2-6; the D call may be TRBD1 or TRBD2 (5 bases each). Germline V gene data show CDR1 as SEHNR and CDR2 as FQNEAQ (reference sequence). Trimming pared 8 bases from V and 4 bases from J, leaving 18 bases between. The CDR3 spans 16 residues.

The table lists this clonotype with many counts. This rearrangement joins TRBV15 to TRBJ2-1; TRBD1 matches at 12 bases. Unmatched junction bases numbered 6, after V lost 2 bases and J lost 7 bases. The CDR3 totals 16 residues. Germline CDR1 reads LNHNV; CDR2 reads YYDKDF (reference sequence). The CDR3 sequence: CATSRPGDRGRNEQFF. The CDR3 coding sequence is TGTGCCACCAGCAGACCCGGGGACAGGGGGCGAAATGAGCAGTTCTTC.

In its sample, this clonotype was seen a few times. The gene calls are TRBV21-1 and TRBJ2-7. TRBV21-1 is termed a pseudogene. This CDR3 has 13 residues. The CDR3 spells CASSNYGPLEQYF. The CDR3 DNA follows: TGTGCCAGCAGCAACTACGGGCCCCTCGAGCAGTACTTC.

This clonotype was seen ten or more times. The chain has TRBV10-2 and TRBJ2-7; no reliable D call. V was shortened by 1 base and J by 5 bases, with 9 bases between the two germline ends. Germline V lookup: CDR1 WSHSY, CDR2 SAAADI. The CDR3 is 13 amino acids. As DNA, the CDR3 is TGCGCCAGCAGTGAGTGGACCACCAACGAGCAGTACTTC. Its translation: CASSEWTTNEQYF.

This clonotype came up many times. V is TRBV10-3 and J is TRBJ2-3; 14 bases match TRBD2. Unmatched junction bases numbered 6, after V lost 2 bases and J lost 5 bases. Germline CDR1 and CDR2: ENHRY and SYGVKD. The CDR3 contains 17 residues. The CDR3 loop reads CAISELTSGREGDTQYF. The CDR3 DNA is TGTGCCATCAGTGAGCTGACTAGCGGGAGGGAAGGAGATACGCAGTATTTT.

This clonotype was observed a handful of times. The chain combines TRBV24-1 with TRBJ2-3, with TRBD2 as a possible D gene (6 bases). Germline assignment: CDR1 KGHDR and CDR2 SFDVKD. There are 13 residues in the CDR3. V was clipped by 5 bases and J by 8 bases, with 13 bases between them. The CDR3 DNA reads TGTGCCACCAGTGCGGGGGTGCTGGGTACGCAGTATTTT. Its protein is CATSAGVLGTQYF.

This clonotype has ten or more counts. This chain joins TRBV6-5 and TRBJ2-7, with D unclear. The CDR3 has 13 amino acids. Trimming pared 2 bases from V and 2 bases from J, leaving 7 bases between. Germline V gene data show CDR1 as MNHEY and CDR2 as SVGAGI. The CDR3 DNA follows: TGTGCCAGCAGTTACGGCGACGCCTACGAGCAGTACTTC. It yields the protein CASSYGDAYEQYF.

Many counts were recorded for this clonotype. The chain combines TRBV29-1 with TRBJ2-7; the D is unclear. CDR1 SQVTM and CDR2 ANQGSEA come from the germline V gene. This CDR3 has 12 amino acids. V was pared by 3 bases and J by 1 base, with 7 bases between. The CDR3: CSVDGTSYEQYF. Here the CDR3 DNA reads TGCAGCGTTGACGGTACGTCCTACGAGCAGTACTTC.

The rearrangement uses TRBV28 and TRBJ2-7; TRBD1 is a possible D gene (6 bases). Trimming cost V 2 bases and J 3 bases, with 17 bases left between them. Per germline, CDR1 MDHEN and CDR2 SYDVKM. The CDR3 sequence is 16 residues long. The CDR3 here is CASSLGGIRRYYEQYF. The CDR3 DNA reads TGTGCCAGCAGTTTAGGGGGCATCCGGCGGTACTACGAGCAGTACTTC.

In its sample, this clonotype was seen many times. The chain combines TRBV4-3 with TRBJ2-5; 11 nucleotides match TRBD1. Germline V gene sequence: CDR1 LGHNA, CDR2 YSLEER. The CDR3 contains 17 residues. With 0 bases clipped from V and 5 bases from J, the junction kept 8 bases outside the gene matches. CDR3 protein: CASSQDGPGTGGETQYF. DNA for the CDR3: TGCGCCAGCAGCCAAGACGGACCCGGGACAGGGGGGGAGACCCAGTACTTC.

At least ten counts were recorded for this clonotype. This chain links TRBV13 with TRBJ2-3; perhaps D is TRBD1 or TRBD2 (6 bases each). Trimming stripped 4 bases from V and 1 base from J, with 18 bases between. The CDR3 extends over 17 amino acids. CDR1 is PRHDT, CDR2 FYEKMQ, per germline (reference sequence). CDR3 sequence reads: CASSSLPTRGGTDTQYF. Written as DNA, the CDR3 is TGTGCCAGCAGCTCGCTCCCGACTAGGGGGGGCACAGATACGCAGTATTTT.

In its sample, this clonotype was seen many times. The V call is TRBV7-2, the J call TRBJ2-7; D may match TRBD1 or TRBD2 (5 bases each). Germline CDR1 reads SGHTA; CDR2 reads FQGNSA. V lost 2 bases, J lost 6 bases, and 8 bases lay in between. The CDR3 extends over 12 amino acids. CDR3 residues: CASSLPGPEQYF. The CDR3 DNA is TGTGCCAGCAGCTTACCGGGGCCCGAGCAGTACTTC.

This clonotype is a singleton in its sample. A single base separates this from a much larger clone, so it may be a read error. This rearrangement joins TRBV3-1 to TRBJ2-3, with TRBD2 matching over 9 bases. This CDR3 is 15 amino acids long. Germline loops: CDR1 LGHDT, CDR2 YNNKEL (reference sequence). In DNA, the CDR3 is TGTGCCAGCAGCCAAGTTGCGGGAGGGCGAGATAAGCAGTATTTT. This codes for CASSQVAGGRDKQYF.

This clonotype came up many times. The rearrangement links TRBV20-1 to TRBJ1-1; the D is unclear. CDR1 and CDR2 (germline): DFQATT, SNEGSKA (reference sequence). V lost 0 bases, J lost 1 base, and 9 bases lay in between. This CDR3 spans 14 amino acids. The CDR3 loop is CSAREPSTNTEAFF. The CDR3 DNA follows: TGCAGTGCTAGAGAACCCTCCACGAACACTGAAGCTTTCTTT.

This clonotype was detected many times. The chain employs TRBV10-2 and TRBJ2-5; 8 bases match TRBD1. Germline loops: CDR1 WSHSY, CDR2 SAAADI. The CDR3 length is 14 residues. With V trimmed by 7 bases and J by 1 base, 5 bases remained unmatched. The CDR3 DNA sequence: TGCGCCAGCAACCCTACAGGGGGCCAAGAGACCCAGTACTTC. It is translated as CASNPTGGQETQYF.

This clonotype was detected ten times or more. The rearrangement links TRBV2 to TRBJ1-5; D perhaps matches TRBD1 (6 bases). V gave up 6 bases and J gave up 1 base, with 10 bases separating them. Germline CDR1 SNHLY, CDR2 FYNNEI. This CDR3 spans 14 amino acids. The DNA of the CDR3 is TGTGCCAGCAGGGTGGACAGCAGCAATCAGCCCCAGCATTTT. It specifies CASRVDSSNQPQHF.

This clonotype was seen at least ten times. The chain recombines TRBV20-1 with TRBJ2-7; 7 bases align to TRBD1. The germline V gene has CDR1 DFQATT and CDR2 SNEGSKA (reference sequence). The junction had 12 bases not matched to a gene; V was cut back by 0 bases and J by 4 bases. The CDR3 length is 16 residues. This CDR3 is CSARDPGRGTSYEQYF. DNA for the CDR3: TGCAGTGCTAGAGATCCGGGCAGGGGGACAAGTTACGAGCAGTACTTC.

In its sample, this clonotype was seen many times. V and J are TRBV3-1 and TRBJ2-7, with D tentatively TRBD2 (6 bases). Per the germline V gene, CDR1 is LGHDT and CDR2 is YNNKEL (reference sequence). The CDR3 has 14 amino acids. Trimming cost V 3 bases and J 3 bases, with 12 bases left between them. CDR3 coding DNA: TGTGCCAGCAGCCATGCCGGGACTTTCTACGAGCAGTACTTC. Its translation is CASSHAGTFYEQYF.

This clonotype was seen at least ten times. V is TRBV12-3 or TRBV12-4 and J is TRBJ1-2; D perhaps matches TRBD1 (5 bases). V shed 0 bases and J shed 7 bases, with 9 bases lying between them. This CDR3 has 13 amino acids. The DNA for the CDR3 is TGTGCCAGCAGTTTAGCCCTCAGGGTTGGCTACACCTTC. It yields the protein CASSLALRVGYTF.

At least ten counts were recorded for this clonotype. Here the CDR3 DNA reads TGTGCCAGCAGTTTTGTGTCCGGTGAAAAACTGTTTTTT. It specifies CASSFVSGEKLFF. J is TRBJ1-4 and V is TRBV28; D gene uncertain. Trimming pared 3 bases from V and 7 bases from J, leaving 9 bases between. The CDR3 is made up of 13 amino acids. Germline V gives CDR1 MDHEN, CDR2 SYDVKM.